These 20 T cell receptor beta chains were sequenced from one sample in a study of blood T cell repertoires in COVID-19. Only in-frame clones appear in the TCRdb table, and some are missing; sequencing was by immunoSEQ multiplex PCR. The table lists more than 90,000 clones, approximately 83% of them singletons. Specimen: peripheral blood. The source is an older woman with acute or convalescent COVID-19.

The chain couples TRBV18 to TRBJ2-2; the D gene is possibly TRBD2 (6 bases). The germline CDR1 and CDR2 sequences are KGHSH and LQKENI. The CDR3 runs 16 residues. Trimming took 3 bases from V and 6 from J, leaving 17 bases between them. The CDR3 DNA follows: TGTGCCAGCTCACCCATGCTAGCGAACCACCCCGGGGAGCTGTTTTTT. Its translation is CASSPMLANHPGELFF. The full variable domain, in which reference TRBV18 and TRBJ2-2 provide the parts outside the CDR3, is NAGVMQNPRHLVRRRGQEARLRCSPMKGHSHVYWYRQLPEEGLKFMVYLQKENIIDESGMPKERFSAEFPKEGPSILRIQQVVRGDSAAYFCASSPMLANHPGELFFGEGSRLTVL.

V usage is TRBV5-1 and J usage is TRBJ1-1, with D perhaps TRBD1 (5 bases). V lost 3 bases, J lost 3 bases, and 9 bases lay in between. The CDR3 length is 13 residues. Germline V gives CDR1 SGHRS, CDR2 YFSETQ. CDR3 DNA sequence: TGCGCCAGCAGCTCCCAGGGCTACACTGAAGCTTTCTTT. Its protein is CASSSQGYTEAFF.

The chain carries TRBV6-5 and TRBJ2-1, with 7 bases aligning to TRBD1. This CDR3 has 15 residues. Per the germline V gene, CDR1 is MNHEY and CDR2 is SVGAGI. The V segment lost 4 bases and the J segment 6 bases; nucleotides outside the gene matches: 9. The CDR3 here is CASSLQGIAFNEQFF. The CDR3 DNA reads as TGTGCCAGCAGTTTACAGGGGATAGCTTTCAATGAGCAGTTCTTC.

The chain carries TRBV29-1 and TRBJ1-1, with 7 positions matching TRBD1. Germline V lookup: CDR1 SQVTM, CDR2 ANQGSEA. This CDR3 has 13 residues. The junction had 6 bases not matched to a gene; V was cut back by 7 bases and J by 1 base. In DNA form, the CDR3 reads TGCAGCGCCTTTGGGACAGCGAACACTGAAGCTTTCTTT. Its translation is CSAFGTANTEAFF.

V and J are TRBV11-3 and TRBJ1-1, with D perhaps matching TRBD1 (5 bases). CDR1 and CDR2 from the germline V gene are SGHNT and YENEEA. The CDR3 length is 13 residues. Between the trimmed V and J ends, which lost 3 bases and 1 base, there was a span of 6 bases. The CDR3 DNA follows: TGTGCCAGCAGCTTCGACAGGAACACTGAAGCTTTCTTT. Encoded protein: CASSFDRNTEAFF.

The V and J genes are TRBV19 and TRBJ2-7; TRBD1 matches 9 bases. With V trimmed by 5 bases and J by 5 bases, 7 bases remained unmatched. This CDR3 is 14 amino acids long. CDR1 is LNHDA and CDR2 is SQIVND in the germline V gene (reference sequence). CDR3: CASSHRDRDDEQYF. The CDR3 DNA sequence: TGTGCCAGTAGTCACCGGGACAGGGATGACGAGCAGTACTTC. The full variable domain, in which reference TRBV19 and TRBJ2-7 provide the parts outside the CDR3, is DGGITQSPKYLFRKEGQNVTLSCEQNLNHDAMYWYRQDPGQGLRLIYYSQIVNDFQKGDIAEGYSVSREKKESFPLTVTSAQKNPTAFYLCASSHRDRDDEQYFGPGTRLTVT.

This clone was detected only a few times. This chain connects TRBV6-5 to TRBJ1-1, with D tentatively TRBD1 (5 bases). The CDR3 loop spans 15 amino acids. Germline V gives CDR1 MNHEY, CDR2 SVGAGI. V was trimmed by 0 bases and J by 7 bases, leaving 15 bases between them. CDR3 sequence reads: CASSYSRALRGEAFF. The CDR3 bases are TGTGCCAGCAGTTACTCGAGAGCACTAAGGGGTGAAGCTTTCTTT.

The sample holds one count of this clone. CDR3 region: CASSLVGTGNRNTQYF. CDR3 sequence (DNA): TGTGCCAGCAGCTTAGTAGGGACAGGGAATAGGAATACGCAGTATTTT. The chain combines TRBV7-6 with TRBJ2-3, with 9 bases fitting TRBD1. The CDR3 totals 16 residues. Germline V lookup: CDR1 SGHVS, CDR2 FNYEAQ. V was clipped by 1 base and J by 7 bases; unmatched bases: 9.

This clone was seen more than once but under ten times. This sequence joins TRBV30 and TRBJ1-5, with no clear D. Trimming took off 0 bases at V and 5 bases at J, with 8 bases between the two ends. Looked up from germline, CDR1 is GTSNPN and CDR2 is SVGIG (reference sequence). The CDR3 has 13 residues. Here the CDR3 reads CAWSVKRDQPQHF. The CDR3 bases are TGTGCCTGGAGTGTAAAAAGAGATCAGCCCCAGCATTTT.

The table lists this clone with a few counts. The V and J genes are TRBV5-1 and TRBJ1-1; TRBD1 is a possible D gene (5 bases). The CDR3 extends over 13 amino acids. Germline V gene lookup returns CDR1 SGHRS and CDR2 YFSETQ. Trimming removed 5 bases from V and 1 base from J, with 9 bases in between. The CDR3 spells CASSYGGNTEAFF. In DNA form, the CDR3 reads TGCGCCAGCAGTTACGGGGGGAACACTGAAGCTTTCTTT.

The chain uses TRBV2 and TRBJ1-1; D is possibly TRBD1 (6 bases). V was clipped by 7 bases and J by 6 bases, with 15 bases between them. This CDR3 is 13 amino acids long. CDR1 is SNHLY, CDR2 FYNNEI, per germline. The CDR3, as DNA: TGTGCCAGCAATCCGGCCAGACAGGCTGAAGCTTTCTTT. It translates to CASNPARQAEAFF.

This chain connects TRBV7-2 to TRBJ2-3, with TRBD1 as a possible D gene (6 bases). Germline CDR1 reads SGHTA; CDR2 reads FQGNSA. Trimming removed 4 bases from V and 5 bases from J, with 16 bases in between. This CDR3 contains 15 residues. Here the CDR3 reads CASSSSTGPGDTQYF. DNA for the CDR3: TGTGCCAGCAGCTCCTCGACAGGCCCGGGAGATACGCAGTATTTT. Variable domain in full (rest from reference TRBV7-2 and TRBJ2-3): GAGVSQSPSNKVTEKGKDVELRCDPISGHTALYWYRQSLGQGLEFLIYFQGNSAPDKSGLPSDRFSAERTGGSVSTLTIQRTQQEDSAVYLCASSSSTGPGDTQYFGPGTRLTVL.

The genes are TRBV3-1 (or the pseudogene TRBV3-2) and TRBJ1-6, with D unclear. V lost 8 bases and J lost 8, with 13 bases in between. Germline-derived CDR1 and CDR2 are LGHDT and YNNKEL (reference sequence). CDR3 length: 13 residues. The CDR3 region has the DNA TGTGCCAGCGGTAGAGGGAACGATTCACCCCTCCACTTT. This encodes CASGRGNDSPLHF.

The chain has TRBV7-3 and TRBJ1-1; the D is unclear. Germline lookup yields CDR1 SGHTA and CDR2 FQGTGA. Trimming took off 5 bases at V and 1 base at J, with 14 bases between the two ends. The CDR3 runs to 15 residues. The CDR3 protein is CASSASASGNTEAFF. The CDR3, as DNA: TGTGCCAGCAGCGCCTCGGCGTCAGGGAACACTGAAGCTTTCTTT.

V gene TRBV10-3 combines with J gene TRBJ2-5, with D possibly TRBD2 on 6 matching bases. This CDR3 comprises 14 residues. Trimming left V 0 bases short and J 3 bases short, with 8 bases between. Germline CDR1 is ENHRY and CDR2 is SYGVKD. The CDR3 sequence is CAISESQREETQYF. CDR3 nucleotides: TGTGCCATCAGTGAGTCCCAGCGGGAAGAGACCCAGTACTTC.

This sequence joins TRBV4-1 and TRBJ2-1; D is uncertain. This CDR3 is 15 amino acids long. Germline loops: CDR1 MGHRA, CDR2 YSYEKL. Trimming cost V 0 bases and J 0 bases, with 6 bases left between them. The CDR3 DNA is TGCGCCAGCAGCCAAGAGACTGGCTCCTACAATGAGCAGTTCTTC. This sequence encodes CASSQETGSYNEQFF.

V usage is TRBV19 and J usage is TRBJ1-6, with D uncertain. V was trimmed by 5 bases and J by 7 bases, leaving 9 bases between them. This CDR3 is 13 amino acids long. The germline V gene encodes CDR1 LNHDA and CDR2 SQIVND (reference sequence). CDR3 loop: CASSVDLNSPLHF. The CDR3 DNA sequence: TGTGCCAGTAGTGTCGACTTGAATTCACCCCTCCACTTT.

The rearrangement links TRBV18 to TRBJ2-2; D unclear. Trimming cost V 0 bases and J 1 base, with 12 bases left between them. The CDR3 extends over 17 amino acids. From germline, CDR1 is KGHSH and CDR2 LQKENI. CDR3 protein: CASSPPNSQLNTGELFF. The CDR3 nucleotides are TGTGCCAGCTCACCACCTAACAGTCAACTGAACACCGGGGAGCTGTTTTTT.

CDR3 sequence reads: CASSPKHGSGNTIYF. CDR3 sequence (DNA): TGTGCCAGCTCACCCAAACATGGCTCTGGAAACACCATATATTTT. The rearrangement joins TRBV18 to TRBJ1-3; D uncertain. Per germline, CDR1 KGHSH and CDR2 LQKENI. The V and J ends lost 3 bases and 0 bases respectively, with 9 bases between them. This CDR3 region has 15 residues.

This clone was detected a few times. The V gene is TRBV30, the J gene TRBJ2-1; 7 bases map to TRBD2. CDR1 and CDR2 (germline): GTSNPN, SVGIG (reference sequence). This CDR3 comprises 13 residues. Trimming at V came to 3 bases and at J to 6 bases, leaving 5 bases not matched to a gene. CDR3 coding DNA: TGTGCCTGGAGCGGGAGCGGGGTCAATGAGCAGTTCTTC. Translated, it gives CAWSGSGVNEQFF.